This is a list of T cell receptor beta chains from one sample in a study of blood T cell repertoires in COVID-19. Method: immunoSEQ multiplex PCR; TCRdb's copy keeps in-frame clones and lacks some. This sample yields 59,000 or so clones, of which 73% are seen a single time; 15% to 20% belongs to the top ten. The sequenced sample consisted of peripheral blood. These receptors all come from a woman between 50 and 59 years old with active or convalescent COVID-19. CDR3s include the opening cysteine and the closing phenylalanine or tryptophan.

V	J	CDR3
TRBV7-9	TRBJ2-3	CASSLALGKADTQYF
TRBV5-1	TRBJ2-7	CASSVQTGGNEQYF
TRBV15	TRBJ2-7	CATRNDQAGQGAAYEQYF
TRBV27	TRBJ1-1	CASSLSLAVRNTEAFF
TRBV5-6	TRBJ2-5	CASSLPAASGETQYF
TRBV27	TRBJ1-2	CASSWGQGIRGYTF
TRBV20-1	TRBJ1-1	CSATEDRVNTEAFF
TRBV5-1	TRBJ1-2	CASSPPGGGGYTF
TRBV19	TRBJ1-3	CASTTGAAGNTIYF
TRBV7-8	TRBJ2-1	CASSLVSRYNEQFF
TRBV12-3/TRBV12-4	TRBJ1-5	CASSSGGQPQHF
TRBV10-2	TRBJ2-7	CASSEGIAGVGYEQYF
TRBV4-2	TRBJ2-2	CASSQDLLTGADTGELFF
TRBV4-1	TRBJ2-5	CASSQQVARNQETQYF
TRBV10-3	TRBJ1-1	CAIHSGLFTEAFF
TRBV6-1	TRBJ1-5	CASSAGGGGGNQPQHF
TRBV5-6	TRBJ2-7	CASSSPPRRDYEQYF
TRBV19	TRBJ2-2	CAIESSGRTGELFF
TRBV5-1	TRBJ2-7	CASSYGLVRSYEQYF
TRBV28	TRBJ2-2	CASTNTNTGELFF
TRBV6-1	TRBJ2-7	CASSEALDRVVHYEQYF
TRBV28	TRBJ2-7	CASSTRGGFDEQYF
TRBV5-6	TRBJ1-5	CASSFWDRDGQPQHF
TRBV5-4	TRBJ2-1	CASRPGLADSSYNEQFF
TRBV30	TRBJ2-7	CAWSVSSYEQYF